These 3 T cell receptor beta chains came from one sample sequenced in a study of shared clonotypes between healthy human individuals. The table came from immunoSEQ multiplex PCR; TCRdb's copy has only in-frame clones and leaves some out. The sample lists millions of clones, around nine tenths occurring once. The sequencing input was naive CD4+ T cells sorted from blood. Subset noted: CD45RA+ positively selected. The receptors here all came from a man younger than 35 in good health.

The rearrangement links TRBV5-1 to TRBJ1-4; D gene uncertain. CDR1 and CDR2 from the germline V gene are SGHRS and YFSETQ. Trimming took off 0 bases at V and 1 base at J, with 7 bases between the two ends. CDR3 length equals 15 residues. CDR3 nucleotide sequence: TGCGCCAGCAGCTTGGCCGGCAGAACTAATGAAAAACTGTTTTTT. Encoded protein: CASSLAGRTNEKLFF.

The J gene is TRBJ2-5, the V gene TRBV7-2, with TRBD1 identical over 8 bases. The CDR3 consists of 16 residues. From germline, CDR1 is SGHTA and CDR2 FQGNSA. V gave up 1 base and J gave up 5 bases; unmatched junction bases: 9. This CDR3 is CASSLVRDRGRETQYF. As DNA, the CDR3 is TGTGCCAGCAGCTTAGTAAGAGACAGGGGCCGGGAGACCCAGTACTTC.

V is TRBV2 and J is TRBJ1-4, with D possibly TRBD1 on 6 matching bases. V gave up 2 bases and J gave up 8 bases, with 12 bases separating them. CDR1 is SNHLY and CDR2 is FYNNEI in the germline V gene. CDR3 size: 14 residues. The CDR3 sequence is CASSEQGRVEKLFF. The DNA for the CDR3 is TGTGCCAGCAGTGAACAGGGGAGGGTGGAAAAACTGTTTTTT.